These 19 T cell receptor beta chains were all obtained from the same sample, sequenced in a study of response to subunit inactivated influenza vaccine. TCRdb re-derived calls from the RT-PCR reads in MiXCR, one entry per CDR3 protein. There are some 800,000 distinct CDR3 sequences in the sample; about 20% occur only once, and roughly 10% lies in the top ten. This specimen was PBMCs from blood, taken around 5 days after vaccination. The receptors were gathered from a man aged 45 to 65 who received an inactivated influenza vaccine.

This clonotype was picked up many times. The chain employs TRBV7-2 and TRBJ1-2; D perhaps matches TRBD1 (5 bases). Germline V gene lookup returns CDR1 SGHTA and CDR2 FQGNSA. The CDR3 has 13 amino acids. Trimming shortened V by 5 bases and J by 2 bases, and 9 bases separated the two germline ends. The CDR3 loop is CASSPRGNYGYTF. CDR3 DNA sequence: TGTGCCAGCAGCCCGAGGGGCAACTATGGCTACACCTTC. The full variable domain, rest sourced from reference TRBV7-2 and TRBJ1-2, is GAGVSQSPSNKVTEKGKDVELRCDPISGHTALYWYRQSLGQGLEFLIYFQGNSAPDKSGLPSDRFSAERTGGSVSTLTIQRTQQEDSAVYLCASSPRGNYGYTFGSGTRLTVV.

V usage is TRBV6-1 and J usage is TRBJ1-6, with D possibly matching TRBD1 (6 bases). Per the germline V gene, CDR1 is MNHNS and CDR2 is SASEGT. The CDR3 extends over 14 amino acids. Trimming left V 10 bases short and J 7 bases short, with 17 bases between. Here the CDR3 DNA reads TGTGCCACCAAGTGGGGGGGCAGGAATTCACCCCTCCACTTT. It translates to CATKWGGRNSPLHF.

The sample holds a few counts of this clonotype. In nucleotides, the CDR3 is TGTGCCAGCAGTTTGCGGGGTAGCCCAGGGGCCGGGGAGCTGTTTTTT. Translating it yields CASSLRGSPGAGELFF. The V gene is TRBV12-3 or TRBV12-4, the J gene TRBJ2-2; tentatively, D is TRBD1 or TRBD2 (6 bases each). CDR3 length: 16 amino acids. V was trimmed by 3 bases and J by 6 bases, leaving 17 bases between them.

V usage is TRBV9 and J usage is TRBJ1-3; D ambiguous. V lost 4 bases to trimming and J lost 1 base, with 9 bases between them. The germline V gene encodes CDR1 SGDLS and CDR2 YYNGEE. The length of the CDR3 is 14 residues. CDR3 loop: CASSFTPSGNTIYF. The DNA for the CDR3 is TGTGCCAGCAGCTTTACCCCGTCTGGAAACACCATATATTTT.

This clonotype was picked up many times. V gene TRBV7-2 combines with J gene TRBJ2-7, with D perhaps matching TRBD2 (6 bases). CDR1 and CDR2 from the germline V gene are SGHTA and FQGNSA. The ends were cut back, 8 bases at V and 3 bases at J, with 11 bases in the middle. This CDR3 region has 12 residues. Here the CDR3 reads CASGPGVYEQYF. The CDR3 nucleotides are TGTGCCAGCGGCCCGGGGGTCTACGAGCAGTACTTC. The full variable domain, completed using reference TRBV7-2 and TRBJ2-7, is GAGVSQSPSNKVTEKGKDVELRCDPISGHTALYWYRQSLGQGLEFLIYFQGNSAPDKSGLPSDRFSAERTGGSVSTLTIQRTQQEDSAVYLCASGPGVYEQYFGPGTRLTVT.

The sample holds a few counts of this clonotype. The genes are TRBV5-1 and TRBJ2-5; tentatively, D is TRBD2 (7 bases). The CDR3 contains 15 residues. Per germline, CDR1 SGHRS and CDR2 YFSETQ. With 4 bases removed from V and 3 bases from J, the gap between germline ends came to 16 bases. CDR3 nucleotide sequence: TGCGCCAGCAGCCAATGGGGGGGCCCTAAAGAGACCCAGTACTTC. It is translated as CASSQWGGPKETQYF.

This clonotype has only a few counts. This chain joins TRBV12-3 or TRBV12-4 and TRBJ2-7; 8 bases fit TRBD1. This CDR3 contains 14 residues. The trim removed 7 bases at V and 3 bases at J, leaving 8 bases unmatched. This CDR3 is CASNRQGPFYEQYF. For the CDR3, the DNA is TGTGCCAGCAACCGACAGGGGCCCTTCTACGAGCAGTACTTC.

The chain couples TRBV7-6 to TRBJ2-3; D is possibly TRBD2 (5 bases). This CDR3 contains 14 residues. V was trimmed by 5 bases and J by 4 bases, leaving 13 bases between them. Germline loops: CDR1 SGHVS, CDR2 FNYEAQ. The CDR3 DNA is TGTGCCAGCAGCCCAAATAGCGTCCCAGATACGCAGTATTTT. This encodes CASSPNSVPDTQYF.

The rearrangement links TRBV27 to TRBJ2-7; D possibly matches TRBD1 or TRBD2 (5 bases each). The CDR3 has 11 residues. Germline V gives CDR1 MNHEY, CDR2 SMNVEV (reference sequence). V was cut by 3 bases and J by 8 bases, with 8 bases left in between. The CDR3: CASSFGAKQYF. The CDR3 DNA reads TGTGCCAGCAGTTTCGGGGCTAAGCAGTACTTC.

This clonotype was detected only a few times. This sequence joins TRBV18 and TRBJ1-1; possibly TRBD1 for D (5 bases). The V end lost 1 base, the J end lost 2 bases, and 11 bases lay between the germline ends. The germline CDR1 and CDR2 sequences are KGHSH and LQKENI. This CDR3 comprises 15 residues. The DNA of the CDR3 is TGTGCCAGCTCACCACAGGGGAGAAGTAACACTGAAGCTTTCTTT. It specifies CASSPQGRSNTEAFF.

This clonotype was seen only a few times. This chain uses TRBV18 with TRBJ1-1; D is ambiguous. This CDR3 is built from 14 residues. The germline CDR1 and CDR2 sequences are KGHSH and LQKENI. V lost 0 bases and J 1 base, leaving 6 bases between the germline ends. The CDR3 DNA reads TGTGCCAGCTCACCACCGTTGAAGAACACTGAAGCTTTCTTT. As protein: CASSPPLKNTEAFF.

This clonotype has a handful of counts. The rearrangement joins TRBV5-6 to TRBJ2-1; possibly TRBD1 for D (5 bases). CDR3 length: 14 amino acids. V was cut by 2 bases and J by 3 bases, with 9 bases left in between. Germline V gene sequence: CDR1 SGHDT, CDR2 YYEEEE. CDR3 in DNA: TGTGCCAGCAGCTTTCAGGGCCTCTACAATGAGCAGTTCTTC. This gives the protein CASSFQGLYNEQFF.

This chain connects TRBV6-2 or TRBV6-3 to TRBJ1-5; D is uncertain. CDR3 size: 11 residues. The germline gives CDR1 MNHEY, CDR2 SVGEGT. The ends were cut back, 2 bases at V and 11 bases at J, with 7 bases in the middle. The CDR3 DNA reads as TGTGCCAGCAGTTACGGGCGGACCCAGCATTTT. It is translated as CASSYGRTQHF.

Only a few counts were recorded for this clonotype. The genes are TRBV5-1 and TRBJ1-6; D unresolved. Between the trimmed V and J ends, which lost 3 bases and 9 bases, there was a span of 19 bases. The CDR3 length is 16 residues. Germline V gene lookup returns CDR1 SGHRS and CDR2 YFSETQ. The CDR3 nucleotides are TGCGCCAGCAGCTCGGGCGTCGGGGAACGACTTTCACCCCTCCACTTT. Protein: CASSSGVGERLSPLHF.

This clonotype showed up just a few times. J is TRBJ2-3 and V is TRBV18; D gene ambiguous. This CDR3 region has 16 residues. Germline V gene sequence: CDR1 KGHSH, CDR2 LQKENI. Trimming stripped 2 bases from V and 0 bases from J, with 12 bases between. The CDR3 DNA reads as TGTGCCAGCTCACCAGTGTCGGGTCCTAGCACAGATACGCAGTATTTT. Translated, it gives CASSPVSGPSTDTQYF.

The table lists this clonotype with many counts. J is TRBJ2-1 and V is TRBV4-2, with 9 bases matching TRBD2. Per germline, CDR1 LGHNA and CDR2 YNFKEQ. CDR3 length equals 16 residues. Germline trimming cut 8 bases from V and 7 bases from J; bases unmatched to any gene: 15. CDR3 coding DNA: TGTGCCAGCTCTGAGGGTGCGGGAGGGCCGTTGAATGAGCAGTTCTTC. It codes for CASSEGAGGPLNEQFF.

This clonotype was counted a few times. Here the CDR3 DNA reads TGTGCCAGTAGTCCCCAGGGTGCGGGGTACAATGAGCAGTTCTTC. Its translation: CASSPQGAGYNEQFF. The V and J genes are TRBV19 and TRBJ2-1, with D tentatively TRBD2 (6 bases). Trimming removed 5 bases from V and 4 bases from J, with 15 bases in between. The CDR3 totals 15 residues. From germline, CDR1 is LNHDA and CDR2 SQIVND (reference sequence). The full variable domain, its missing parts supplied by reference TRBV19 and TRBJ2-1, is DGGITQSPKYLFRKEGQNVTLSCEQNLNHDAMYWYRQDPGQGLRLIYYSQIVNDFQKGDIAEGYSVSREKKESFPLTVTSAQKNPTAFYLCASSPQGAGYNEQFFGPGTRLTVL.

The CDR3 DNA follows: TGCAGTGCTCTCGGACTTTCGGCGGGGTTCTTC. This gives the protein CSALGLSAGFF. The chain recombines TRBV20-1 with TRBJ2-1; TRBD2 is a possible D gene (5 bases). Germline V gene lookup returns CDR1 DFQATT and CDR2 SNEGSKA (reference sequence). CDR3 length: 11 amino acids. V gave up 5 bases and J gave up 15 bases, with 17 bases separating them.

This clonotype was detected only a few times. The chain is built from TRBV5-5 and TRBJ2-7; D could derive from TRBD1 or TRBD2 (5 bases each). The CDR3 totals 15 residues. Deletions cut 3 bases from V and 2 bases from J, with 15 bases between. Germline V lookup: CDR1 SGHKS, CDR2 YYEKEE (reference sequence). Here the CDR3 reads CASSWNWMGAYEQYF. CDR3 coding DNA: TGTGCCAGCAGCTGGAATTGGATGGGGGCCTACGAGCAGTACTTC. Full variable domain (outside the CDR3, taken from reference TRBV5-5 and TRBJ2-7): DAGVTQSPTHLIKTRGQQVTLRCSPISGHKSVSWYQQVLGQGPQFIFQYYEKEERGRGNFPDRFSARQFPNYSSELNVNALLLGDSALYLCASSWNWMGAYEQYFGPGTRLTVT.